This is a list of T cell receptor beta chains from one sample in a study of blood T cells in healthy people across ages. TCRdb reprocessed the 5' RACE reads via MiXCR and lists one record per CDR3 protein. The sample has some 1.5 million distinct CDR3 sequences; about 28% are singletons. The sequenced material came from blood. The receptors were gathered from a woman aged 25 to 39 in good health. Both conserved end residues are part of each CDR3. The order of the fields is CDR3 protein, CDR3 DNA, V gene, D gene, J gene, clone size. A D gene is named only where the DNA matches it firmly. Clone size is stated in some rows and not others, as once, few, many or a class when expanded.

CDR3: CASSLVARGRDEQFF
DNA: TGTGCCAGCAGCTTGGTGGCCAGGGGGCGGGATGAGCAGTTCTTC
V: TRBV7-2
D: TRBD1
J: TRBJ2-1
size: many

CDR3: CASSDRGLSSGANVLTF
DNA: TGTGCCAGCAGTGACAGGGGGCTGAGCTCTGGGGCCAACGTCCTGACTTTC
V: TRBV6-1
D: TRBD1
J: TRBJ2-6
size: many

CDR3: CASSQDSRGLYGREFF
DNA: TGCGCCAGCAGCCAAGACTCCAGGGGTTTGTATGGCAGGGAGTTCTTC
V: TRBV4-1
D: .
J: TRBJ2-1
size: many

CDR3: CASGVYPGRDQPQHF
DNA: TGTGCTAGTGGCGTCTATCCGGGGCGGGATCAGCCCCAGCATTTT
V: TRBV12-5
D: .
J: TRBJ1-5
size: .

CDR3: CASSEETGTATNTEAFF
DNA: TGTGCCAGCAGTGAAGAAACCGGGACAGCAACGAACACTGAAGCTTTCTTT
V: TRBV6-1
D: TRBD1
J: TRBJ1-1
size: .

CDR3: CASSRETRETQYF
DNA: TGTGCCAGCAGCCGAGAGACGAGGGAGACCCAGTACTTC
V: TRBV7-2
D: .
J: TRBJ2-5
size: .

CDR3: CASSGLTSANEQFF
DNA: TGTGCCAGCAGTGGACTCACTAGCGCCAATGAGCAGTTCTTC
V: TRBV7-9
D: TRBD2
J: TRBJ2-1
size: few

CDR3: CASSLERQTNEKLFF
DNA: TGTGCCAGCAGCTTAGAACGACAAACTAATGAAAAACTGTTTTTT
V: TRBV7-2
D: .
J: TRBJ1-4
size: few

CDR3: CASSIGRQGFEQYF
DNA: TGTGCCAGCAGCATTGGGAGACAGGGCTTCGAGCAGTACTTC
V: TRBV11-1
D: TRBD1
J: TRBJ2-7
size: .

CDR3: CSAETGPYEQYF
DNA: TGCAGTGCAGAAACAGGACCCTACGAGCAGTACTTC
V: TRBV20-1
D: .
J: TRBJ2-7
size: .

CDR3: CSASPRQGDYGYTF
DNA: TGCAGTGCTAGTCCGAGACAGGGGGACTATGGCTACACCTTC
V: TRBV20-1
D: TRBD1
J: TRBJ1-2
size: .

CDR3: CASSLSLPTRVYEQYF
DNA: TGTGCCAGCAGCTTGTCCCTACCAACTAGGGTCTACGAGCAGTACTTC
V: TRBV5-6
D: .
J: TRBJ2-7
size: .

CDR3: CATSLSGRARSEQYF
DNA: TGTGCCACCAGCCTGAGCGGGAGGGCCCGCAGCGAGCAGTACTTC
V: TRBV15
D: TRBD2
J: TRBJ2-7
size: once